The 9 T cell receptor beta chains below all came from one sample that was sequenced in a study of T cells in Graves' hyperthyroidism and ophthalmopathy. The source material, RNA transcripts, was used to amplify TCR beta CDR3 regions. The HTBI primer set was used in a first-round RT-PCR of the TCR CDR3. TCRdb passed the multiplex PCR reads through MiXCR, listing each CDR3 protein once. The sample consists of a few hundred thousand distinct CDR3 sequences, less than 20% of them appearing once. What was sequenced was blood. All receptors come from a woman in her twenties or thirties with Graves' hyperthyroidism.

At least ten counts were recorded for this clonotype. The genes are TRBV27 and TRBJ2-1; D unresolved. Germline V CDR1 and CDR2: MNHEY, SMNVEV (reference sequence). Trimming cost V 3 bases and J 8 bases, with 11 bases left between them. The CDR3 totals 13 residues. CDR3 residues: CASSFELHDEQFF. The DNA for the CDR3 is TGTGCCAGCAGTTTTGAATTACACGATGAGCAGTTCTTC.

This clonotype was seen many times. The chain combines TRBV6-2 or TRBV6-3 with TRBJ2-1, with 8 bases aligning to TRBD2. Trimming cost V 5 bases and J 3 bases; bases outside gene matches: 6. Germline assignment: CDR1 MNHEY and CDR2 SVGEGT. CDR3 length: 15 residues. The CDR3 DNA reads as TGTGCCAGCAGTCCGGGACTAGGATACTACAATGAGCAGTTCTTC. As protein: CASSPGLGYYNEQFF.

V is TRBV2 and J is TRBJ2-3; 10 bases agree with TRBD2. From germline, CDR1 is SNHLY and CDR2 FYNNEI. The CDR3 consists of 14 residues. J lost 2 bases, V lost 10 bases, and 6 bases had no gene match. CDR3 sequence reads: CATRGLAVTDTQYF. CDR3 DNA: TGTGCCACCCGTGGACTAGCGGTCACAGATACGCAGTATTTT.

A few counts support this clonotype. V is TRBV4-3 and J is TRBJ2-7; TRBD1 might be the D (6 bases). CDR1 is LGHNA, CDR2 YSLEER, per germline. This CDR3 is 16 amino acids long. The V and J ends lost 0 bases and 3 bases respectively, with 15 bases between them. CDR3 sequence reads: CASSQDLSGHNYEQYF. CDR3 in DNA: TGCGCCAGCAGCCAAGATCTTTCGGGACATAACTACGAGCAGTACTTC.

A few counts support this clonotype. The chain uses TRBV11-2 and TRBJ1-4; D gene ambiguous. CDR1 and CDR2 (germline): SGHAT, FQNNGV. V lost 2 bases and J lost 8, with 9 bases in between. This CDR3 comprises 13 residues. This CDR3 reads CASSLPHGEKLFF. As DNA, the CDR3 is TGTGCCAGCAGCTTACCCCATGGGGAAAAACTGTTTTTT.

This clonotype was seen many times. The CDR3 is CASRSSPGELFF. As DNA, the CDR3 is TGTGCCAGTCGGAGCTCGCCCGGGGAGCTGTTTTTT. The chain is built from TRBV2 and TRBJ2-2; the D is unclear. The CDR3 consists of 12 residues. Per germline, CDR1 SNHLY and CDR2 FYNNEI. V was shortened by 9 bases and J by 6 bases, with 11 bases between the two germline ends.

V usage is TRBV5-1 and J usage is TRBJ2-1; no clear D gene. V was pared by 4 bases and J by 0 bases, with 11 bases between. The CDR3 runs to 15 residues. Germline V lookup: CDR1 SGHRS, CDR2 YFSETQ. CDR3 protein: CASSPNGDSYNEQFF. CDR3 bases: TGCGCCAGCAGCCCGAACGGCGACTCCTACAATGAGCAGTTCTTC. Complete variable domain (other parts from reference TRBV5-1 and TRBJ2-1): KAGVTQTPRYLIKTRGQQVTLSCSPISGHRSVSWYQQTPGQGLQFLFEYFSETQRNKGNFPGRFSGRQFSNSRSEMNVSTLELGDSALYLCASSPNGDSYNEQFFGPGTRLTVL.

This clonotype has ten or more counts. This chain uses TRBV28 with TRBJ1-1; 9 bases align to TRBD1. Per the germline V gene, CDR1 is MDHEN and CDR2 is SYDVKM. The CDR3 covers 15 residues. V lost 5 bases to trimming and J lost 3 bases; unmatched junction nucleotides: 7. CDR3 DNA sequence: TGTGCCAGCAGTGAGTACCGGGACAGGGACACTGAAGCTTTCTTT. This gives the protein CASSEYRDRDTEAFF.

The J gene is TRBJ2-7, the V gene TRBV7-4; 11 positions match TRBD2. Per the germline V gene, CDR1 is SGHVT and CDR2 is SQSDAQ. CDR3 length: 16 amino acids. V shed 4 bases, J shed 1 base, and the junction held 6 bases outside the gene matches. CDR3 coding DNA: TGTGCCAGCAGCTGGGCCGGGACTAGCGGATCCTACGAGCAGTACTTC. The encoded protein is CASSWAGTSGSYEQYF.